What follows are 2 T cell receptor beta chains derived from one specimen sequenced in a study of OX40 agonist ivuxolimab in advanced cancers. The repertoire was sequenced with immunoSEQ multiplex PCR; TCRdb's copy has only in-frame clones and lacks some. The sample includes roughly 49,000 clones, around 86% of them seen just once. The sequenced sample was CD4+ or CD8+ T cells sorted from blood, obtained in a trial of the OX40 agonist ivuxolimab. The receptors come from an adult with an advanced solid tumor such as melanoma, head and neck, liver or kidney cancer.

The chain recombines TRBV4-1 with TRBJ1-1; D uncertain. Germline CDR1 is MGHRA and CDR2 is YSYEKL. Trimming stripped 1 base from V and 1 base from J, with 7 bases between. The CDR3 contains 14 residues. CDR3 coding DNA: TGCGCCAGCAGCCAAGGAGGAGGGAACACTGAAGCTTTCTTT. Translation: CASSQGGGNTEAFF.

The CDR3 sequence: CASSDLGPSGGETQYF. The CDR3 DNA reads TGTGCCAGCAGTGACTTGGGGCCCTCGGGAGGAGAGACCCAGTACTTC. The chain combines TRBV27 with TRBJ2-5, with 7 positions matching TRBD2. The CDR3 extends over 16 amino acids. Germline CDR1 and CDR2: MNHEY and SMNVEV (reference sequence). Trimming cost V 5 bases and J 4 bases; bases outside gene matches: 13.